These 18 T cell receptor beta chains share one sample of origin, sequenced in a study of cytomegalovirus exposure and HLA in healthy donors. Primers for the PCR totalled 60 Vbeta and 13 Jbeta. Sequencing was performed with immunoSEQ multiplex PCR; in TCRdb, only in-frame clones are kept and a portion is missing. This sample has some 200,000 clones, with 75% to 85% found just once. The material sequenced was PBMCs. The source is a boy between 5 and 17 years old in good health and CMV-seronegative.

This chain uses TRBV12-1 with TRBJ2-7; no DNA check was done on the table's D call, TRBD2. TRBV12-1 is annotated as a pseudogene. The CDR3 totals 15 residues. The CDR3 coding sequence is TGTGCCAGCAGCTTCCTAGCGGGAGGGTTCTACGAGCAGTACTTC. Translation: CASSFLAGGFYEQYF.

The rearrangement uses TRBV25-1 and TRBJ2-1, with 11 positions matching TRBD1. Losses at the gene ends were 3 bases for V and 4 bases for J; bases not matched to a gene: 5. This CDR3 spans 16 amino acids. Per the germline V gene, CDR1 is MGHDK and CDR2 is SYGVNS. Written as DNA, the CDR3 is TGTGCCAGCAGTGATCACCGGGACAGGGGGTACAATGAGCAGTTCTTC. Protein product: CASSDHRDRGYNEQFF.

The V call is TRBV19, the J call TRBJ1-3; D might be TRBD1 (5 bases). V was trimmed by 9 bases and J by 3 bases, leaving 18 bases between them. The CDR3 contains 15 residues. Germline CDR1 and CDR2: LNHDA and SQIVND (reference sequence). The CDR3 DNA follows: TGTGCCAGCCTGGACAAGGTGGTTTATGGAAACACCATATATTTT. Its protein product is CASLDKVVYGNTIYF.

Details on this clone: The junction departs from germline at one end; a sequencing error may be responsible. V is TRBV2 and J is TRBJ2-5; the D is unclear. The end of the DNA is better explained by TRBJ2-7, so the J call may be wrong. Germline V CDR1 and CDR2: SNHLY, FYNNEI. The CDR3 contains 11 residues. CDR3 in amino acids: CANSPIYEQYF. The CDR3 bases are TGTGCCAACAGTCCCATCTACGAGCAGTACTTC.

The rearrangement links TRBV19 to TRBJ2-7; TRBD1 agrees at 8 bases. Germline loops: CDR1 LNHDA, CDR2 SQIVND (reference sequence). CDR3 length: 15 amino acids. J lost 5 bases, V lost 5 bases, and 11 bases had no gene match. The CDR3 DNA reads TGTGCCAGTAGTGGAGTCCCGGACAGGGATAACGAGCAGTACTTC. It is translated as CASSGVPDRDNEQYF.

This rearrangement joins TRBV11-1 to TRBJ2-5, with 9 positions matching TRBD1. Germline lookup yields CDR1 SGHAT and CDR2 FQDESV (reference sequence). CDR3 size: 17 residues. J lost 4 bases, V lost 4 bases, and 13 bases had no gene match. The CDR3 coding sequence is TGTGCCAGCAGCTCGGGGGACAGGGCCCAAACAAGAGAGACCCAGTACTTC. This translates into CASSSGDRAQTRETQYF.

The DNA of the CDR3 is TGTGCCAGCAGTTTAGCAGGGAACGGCTACGAGCAGTACTTC. This codes for CASSLAGNGYEQYF. This chain links TRBV27 with TRBJ2-7, with a possible D match to TRBD1 (5 bases). The germline gives CDR1 MNHEY, CDR2 SMNVEV (reference sequence). The CDR3 has 14 residues. The ends were cut back, 2 bases at V and 3 bases at J, with 11 bases in the middle.

The chain carries TRBV11-2 and TRBJ2-2, with 8 positions matching TRBD1. This CDR3 is 15 amino acids long. CDR1 is SGHAT and CDR2 is FQNNGV in the germline V gene. V gave up 2 bases and J gave up 4 bases; unmatched junction bases: 3. The chain's CDR3 is CASSLRQGTTGELFF. The CDR3 DNA reads as TGTGCCAGCAGCTTAAGACAGGGGACCACCGGGGAGCTGTTTTTT.

This clone was picked up a small number of times. The chain carries TRBV5-5 and TRBJ1-2; TRBD1 matches 7 bases. Unmatched junction bases numbered 5, after V lost 4 bases and J lost 5 bases. The CDR3 spans 13 residues. The germline V gene encodes CDR1 SGHKS and CDR2 YYEKEE (reference sequence). Written as DNA, the CDR3 is TGTGCCAGCAGCCCAGGGGGAGGATATGGCTACACCTTC. Its protein product is CASSPGGGYGYTF.

The chain employs TRBV5-4 and TRBJ2-7; 16 bases map to TRBD2. This CDR3 has 15 residues. Germline V CDR1 and CDR2: SGHNT, YYREEE (reference sequence). The V gene end was trimmed by 4 bases and the J gene end by 5 bases; junction bases not matched to a gene: 3. The CDR3 DNA follows: TGTGCCAGCAGCGAGGGACTAGCGGGAGGGAACGAGCAGTACTTC. This encodes CASSEGLAGGNEQYF.

The chain has TRBV30 and TRBJ1-2; no firm D call. The CDR3 loop spans 14 amino acids. Germline V gene data show CDR1 as GTSNPN and CDR2 as SVGIG (reference sequence). V was trimmed by 2 bases and J by 12 bases, leaving 22 bases between them. The DNA of the CDR3 is TGTGCCTGGAGTCCGACTGGCGGGCCCCTGTTTAACACCTTC. Its translation: CAWSPTGGPLFNTF.

This chain joins TRBV19 and TRBJ2-2, with 8 nucleotides matching TRBD1. The V gene's germline CDR1 is LNHDA and CDR2 SQIVND (reference sequence). Trimming cost V 4 bases and J 0 bases; bases outside gene matches: 1. This CDR3 comprises 15 residues. As DNA, the CDR3 is TGTGCCAGTAGTAAGGGACAGGCGAACACCGGGGAGCTGTTTTTT. This sequence encodes CASSKGQANTGELFF.

The V and J genes are TRBV5-4 and TRBJ2-5, with TRBD2 identical over 8 bases. The CDR3 has 15 amino acids. Losses at the gene ends were 0 bases for V and 7 bases for J; bases not matched to a gene: 8. Germline-derived CDR1 and CDR2 are SGHNT and YYREEE (reference sequence). DNA for the CDR3: TGTGCCAGCAGCTTGGCCGGGGGACTAGGGGGGACCCAGTACTTC. Translating it yields CASSLAGGLGGTQYF. Full variable domain (remainder filled in from reference TRBV5-4 and TRBJ2-5): ETGVTQSPTHLIKTRGQQVTLRCSSQSGHNTVSWYQQALGQGPQFIFQYYREEENGRGNFPPRFSGLQFPNYSSELNVNALELDDSALYLCASSLAGGLGGTQYFGPGTRLLVL.

The chain links TRBV2 to TRBJ1-2; TRBD1 matches 7 bases. The CDR3 sequence is 19 residues long. Germline V gene sequence: CDR1 SNHLY, CDR2 FYNNEI. The ends lost 4 bases at V and 3 bases at J; junction bases unmatched: 20. The CDR3 region is CASSVSTGPHGTAHYGYTF. CDR3 in DNA: TGTGCCAGCAGTGTCTCGACGGGACCCCACGGGACAGCCCACTATGGCTACACCTTC.

Only one count was recorded for this clone. The chain couples TRBV7-3 to TRBJ2-1; TRBD2 aligns across 13 bases. Germline assignment: CDR1 SGHTA and CDR2 FQGTGA. This CDR3 spans 15 amino acids. V was clipped by 5 bases and J by 6 bases; unmatched bases: 4. This CDR3 reads CASSRGLAGINEQFF. The CDR3 coding sequence is TGTGCCAGCAGCCGGGGACTAGCGGGGATCAATGAGCAGTTCTTC. Variable domain in full (rest from reference TRBV7-3 and TRBJ2-1): GAGVSQTPSNKVTEKGKYVELRCDPISGHTALYWYRQSLGQGPEFLIYFQGTGAADDSGLPNDRFFAVRPEGSVSTLKIQRTERGDSAVYLCASSRGLAGINEQFFGPGTRLTVL.

A word on this clone: The junction departs from germline at one end; a sequencing error may be responsible. J is TRBJ1-1 and V is TRBV5-6, with TRBD1 identical over 7 bases. The CDR3 loop spans 15 amino acids. The germline V gene has CDR1 SGHDT and CDR2 YYEEEE. The DNA of the CDR3 is TGTGCCAGCAGATTGGGCAGGGGGATGAACACTGAAGCTTTCTTT. Translation gives CASRLGRGMNTEAFF.

This clone came up a few times. The chain has TRBV6-1 and TRBJ2-1, with 8 bases aligning to TRBD2. With V trimmed by 4 bases and J by 5 bases, 7 bases remained unmatched. This CDR3 is 15 amino acids long. The germline CDR1 and CDR2 sequences are MNHNS and SASEGT. The CDR3 nucleotides read TGTGCCAGCAGTGTATTTCGGGGGGGGGACAATGAGCAGTTCTTC. This codes for CASSVFRGGDNEQFF.

Written as DNA, the CDR3 is TGCACCAAGAGAAGGAATTGGTGTGGGGACAGGAACCATAGCAATCAGCCCCAGCATTTT. This translates into CTKRRNWCGDRNHSNQPQHF. This sequence joins TRBV29-1 and TRBJ1-5, with TRBD1 matching 8 bases. The CDR3 totals 20 residues. Germline V gene lookup returns CDR1 SQVTM and CDR2 ANQGSEA. Full variable domain (outside the CDR3, taken from reference TRBV29-1 and TRBJ1-5): SAVISQKPSRDICQRGTSLTIQCQVDSQVTMMFWYRQQPGQSLTLIATANQGSEATYESGFVIDKFPISRPNLTFSTLTVSNMSPEDSSIYLCTKRRNWCGDRNHSNQPQHFGDGTRLSIL.